The present T cell receptor beta chain was sequenced within a study of cytomegalovirus exposure and HLA in healthy donors. Broader study findings: A later analysis linked a missense variant in DCLRE1C to the trimming of TCR beta V and J genes. Judged likely to be a sequencing artifact was a cluster of highly shared sequence variants.

Amplification used 60 Vbeta primers and 13 Jbeta primers. Libraries were prepared by immunoSEQ multiplex PCR; TCRdb keeps only in-frame clonotypes and omits some of them. Found here are 140,000 to 150,000 clones, approximately 84% of them singletons; the top ten hold roughly 9.7%. In the case of this clone: Its antigen is undetermined.

The CDR3 is made up of 14 amino acids. The chain links TRBV21-1 to TRBJ2-1; the table's D call, TRBD2, has no DNA check behind it. TRBV21-1 has pseudogene status. The origin of this receptor is an older woman in good health and CMV-seropositive. The sequencing sample was made of PBMCs. DNA of the CDR3: TGTGCCAGCCTAACTAGCGGGACCCACAATGAGCAGTTCTTC. Translating it yields CASLTSGTHNEQFF.